This is a list of T cell receptor beta chains from one sample in a study of T cell repertoires in cytomegalovirus infection. Their specific antigens are unknown. TCRdb itself ran the reads through MiXCR, one entry per CDR3 protein. Of roughly 350,000 distinct CDR3 sequences listed, around a third are singletons. Material: cultured PBMCs, obtained from culture after CMV antigen stimulation. Receptors were obtained from a human donor in good health (CMV status not recorded). Some clones in this sample may be carry-over from other donors' samples. The conserved cysteine and the conserved F or W are not part of the CDR3 here. The order of the fields is J gene, CDR3 length, V gene, clone size, CDR3 protein. The listing skips clone size in some rows; elsewhere it reads once, few, many or a size class.

J gene: TRBJ2-3; CDR3 length: 14; V gene: TRBV2; clone size: NA; CDR3 protein: ASYRGLASGTDTQY
J gene: TRBJ2-4; CDR3 length: 13; V gene: TRBV28; clone size: NA; CDR3 protein: ASSKTGITKNIQY
J gene: TRBJ2-3; CDR3 length: 10; V gene: TRBV12-5; clone size: few; CDR3 protein: ASGVDGWMQY
J gene: TRBJ2-1; CDR3 length: 13; V gene: TRBV7-9; clone size: few; CDR3 protein: ASSLGSLAVNEQF
J gene: TRBJ2-2; CDR3 length: 12; V gene: TRBV19; clone size: few; CDR3 protein: ASTVAGIPGELF
J gene: TRBJ2-7; CDR3 length: 13; V gene: TRBV4-1; clone size: many; CDR3 protein: ASSQSNGLVGEQY
J gene: TRBJ1-2; CDR3 length: 14; V gene: TRBV27; clone size: NA; CDR3 protein: ASHLIRDPGNYGYT
J gene: TRBJ2-5; CDR3 length: 12; V gene: TRBV11-2; clone size: few; CDR3 protein: ASSFKGPKETQY
J gene: TRBJ2-5; CDR3 length: 13; V gene: TRBV7-2; clone size: NA; CDR3 protein: ASSLEGQVSETQY
J gene: TRBJ2-7; CDR3 length: 15; V gene: TRBV7-8; clone size: many; CDR3 protein: ASSLGLSRLAGYEQY
J gene: TRBJ2-1; CDR3 length: 16; V gene: TRBV28; clone size: NA; CDR3 protein: ASSSPFRGASFYNEQF
J gene: TRBJ2-7; CDR3 length: 12; V gene: TRBV10-3; clone size: many; CDR3 protein: AISGTGGFYEQY
J gene: TRBJ2-5; CDR3 length: 13; V gene: TRBV4-1; clone size: NA; CDR3 protein: ASSPEDSSRETQY
J gene: TRBJ2-1; CDR3 length: 14; V gene: TRBV6-6; clone size: NA; CDR3 protein: ASSYPIAGGNNEQF
J gene: TRBJ2-4; CDR3 length: 14; V gene: TRBV6-1; clone size: NA; CDR3 protein: ASSPGVLLAKNIQY
J gene: TRBJ1-5; CDR3 length: 10; V gene: TRBV12-3/TRBV12-4; clone size: few; CDR3 protein: ASSPGVQPQH
J gene: TRBJ1-4; CDR3 length: 13; V gene: TRBV29-1; clone size: NA; CDR3 protein: SVAAGTEANEKLF
J gene: TRBJ1-6; CDR3 length: 15; V gene: TRBV6-5; clone size: many; CDR3 protein: ASSYSSVGTARSPLH
J gene: TRBJ2-5; CDR3 length: 13; V gene: TRBV28; clone size: few; CDR3 protein: ASSTRQGRAETQY
J gene: TRBJ2-5; CDR3 length: 11; V gene: TRBV6-2/TRBV6-3; clone size: NA; CDR3 protein: ASSYGGSRTQY
J gene: TRBJ2-6; CDR3 length: 15; V gene: TRBV19; clone size: NA; CDR3 protein: ASSILDRGSGANVLT